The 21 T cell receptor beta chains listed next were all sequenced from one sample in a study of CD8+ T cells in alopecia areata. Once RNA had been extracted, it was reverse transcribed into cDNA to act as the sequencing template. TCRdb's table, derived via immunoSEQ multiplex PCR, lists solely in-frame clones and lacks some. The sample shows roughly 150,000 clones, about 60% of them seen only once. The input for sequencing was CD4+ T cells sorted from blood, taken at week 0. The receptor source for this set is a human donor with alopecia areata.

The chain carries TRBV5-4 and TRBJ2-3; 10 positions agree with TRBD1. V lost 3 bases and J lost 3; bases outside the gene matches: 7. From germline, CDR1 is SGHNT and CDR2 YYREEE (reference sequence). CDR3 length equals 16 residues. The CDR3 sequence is CASSSDRQGATDTQYF. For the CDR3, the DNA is TGTGCCAGCAGCTCTGATCGACAGGGGGCAACAGATACGCAGTATTTT. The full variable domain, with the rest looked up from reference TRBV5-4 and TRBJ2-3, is ETGVTQSPTHLIKTRGQQVTLRCSSQSGHNTVSWYQQALGQGPQFIFQYYREEENGRGNFPPRFSGLQFPNYSSELNVNALELDDSALYLCASSSDRQGATDTQYFGPGTRLTVL.

In DNA form, the CDR3 reads TGTGCCAGCAGCGGACAGGGCAATCAGCCCCAGCATTTT. It specifies CASSGQGNQPQHF. This chain joins TRBV5-5 and TRBJ1-5; TRBD1 matches at 7 bases. The V segment lost 4 bases and the J segment 2 bases; nucleotides outside the gene matches: 0. Looked up from germline, CDR1 is SGHKS and CDR2 is YYEKEE (reference sequence). The CDR3 is 13 residues long.

The chain's CDR3 is CASSPWTGSHIQYF. Here the CDR3 DNA reads TGTGCCAGCAGCCCATGGACAGGGAGCCACATTCAGTACTTC. The chain couples TRBV9 to TRBJ2-4, with 8 positions matching TRBD1. Per germline, CDR1 SGDLS and CDR2 YYNGEE. V trimming: 4 bases; J trimming: 8 bases; junction bases outside the gene matches: 8. The CDR3 covers 14 residues.

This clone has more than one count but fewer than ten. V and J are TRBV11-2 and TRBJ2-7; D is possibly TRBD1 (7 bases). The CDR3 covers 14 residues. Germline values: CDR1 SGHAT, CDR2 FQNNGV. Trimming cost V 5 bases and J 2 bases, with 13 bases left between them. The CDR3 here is CASSPPGGTYEQYF. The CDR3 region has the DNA TGTGCCAGCAGCCCCCCAGGGGGGACCTACGAGCAGTACTTC.

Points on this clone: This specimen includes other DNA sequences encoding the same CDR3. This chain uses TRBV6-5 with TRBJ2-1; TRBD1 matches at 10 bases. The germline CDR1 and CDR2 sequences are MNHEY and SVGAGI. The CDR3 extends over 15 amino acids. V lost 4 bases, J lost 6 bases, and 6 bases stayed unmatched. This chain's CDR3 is CASSSSGTGVNEQFF. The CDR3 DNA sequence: TGTGCCAGCAGTTCCTCCGGGACAGGGGTCAATGAGCAGTTCTTC.

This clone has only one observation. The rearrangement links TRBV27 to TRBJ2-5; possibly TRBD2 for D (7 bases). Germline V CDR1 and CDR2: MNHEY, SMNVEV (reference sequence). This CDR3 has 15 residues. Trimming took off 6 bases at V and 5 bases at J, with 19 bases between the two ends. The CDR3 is CASSRGAGPRETQYF. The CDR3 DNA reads TGTGCCAGCAGCCGGGGGGCTGGACCCAGGGAGACCCAGTACTTC.

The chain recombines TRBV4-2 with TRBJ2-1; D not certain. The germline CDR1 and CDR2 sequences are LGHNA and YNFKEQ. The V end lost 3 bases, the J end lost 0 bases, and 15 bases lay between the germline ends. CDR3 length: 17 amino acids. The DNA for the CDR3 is TGTGCCAGCAGCCACACGGACGAATACCGCTCCTACAATGAGCAGTTCTTC. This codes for CASSHTDEYRSYNEQFF.

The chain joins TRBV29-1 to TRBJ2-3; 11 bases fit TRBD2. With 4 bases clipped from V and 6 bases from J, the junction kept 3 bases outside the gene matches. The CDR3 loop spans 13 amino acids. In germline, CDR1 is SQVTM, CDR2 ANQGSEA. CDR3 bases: TGCAGCGTTGTCGCTAGCGGGGGGGATACGCAGTATTTT. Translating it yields CSVVASGGDTQYF.

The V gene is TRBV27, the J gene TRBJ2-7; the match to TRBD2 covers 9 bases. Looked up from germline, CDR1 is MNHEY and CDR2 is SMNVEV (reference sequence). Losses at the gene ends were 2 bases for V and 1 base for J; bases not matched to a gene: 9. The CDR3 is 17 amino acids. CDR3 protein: CASSLRPSGARSYEQYF. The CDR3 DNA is TGTGCCAGCAGTTTAAGGCCTAGCGGGGCGAGGTCCTACGAGCAGTACTTC.

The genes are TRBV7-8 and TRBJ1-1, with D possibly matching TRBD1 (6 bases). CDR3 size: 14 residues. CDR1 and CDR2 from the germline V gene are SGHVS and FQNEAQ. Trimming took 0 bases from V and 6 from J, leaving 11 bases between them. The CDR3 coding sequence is TGTGCCAGCAGCTTAGCAACCAGGGGTTCTGAAGCTTTCTTT. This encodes CASSLATRGSEAFF.

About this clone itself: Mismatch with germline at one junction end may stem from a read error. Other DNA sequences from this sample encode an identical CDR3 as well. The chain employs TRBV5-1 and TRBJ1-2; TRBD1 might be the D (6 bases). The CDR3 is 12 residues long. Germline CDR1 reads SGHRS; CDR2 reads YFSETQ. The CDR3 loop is CASSLDSYGYTF. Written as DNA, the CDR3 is TGCGCCAGCAGTTTGGACAGCTATGGCTACACCTTC.

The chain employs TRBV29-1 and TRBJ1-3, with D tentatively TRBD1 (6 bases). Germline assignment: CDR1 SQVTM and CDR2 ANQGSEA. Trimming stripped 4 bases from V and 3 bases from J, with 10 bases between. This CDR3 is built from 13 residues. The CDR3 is CSVGGQGGNTIYF. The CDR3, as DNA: TGCAGCGTTGGGGGACAAGGTGGAAACACCATATATTTT.

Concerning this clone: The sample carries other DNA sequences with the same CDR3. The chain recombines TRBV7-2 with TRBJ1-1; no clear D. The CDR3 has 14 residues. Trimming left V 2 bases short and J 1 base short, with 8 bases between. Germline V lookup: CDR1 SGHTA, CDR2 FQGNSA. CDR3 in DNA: TGTGCCAGCAGCTTAATTGGCGGGAACACTGAAGCTTTCTTT. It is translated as CASSLIGGNTEAFF.

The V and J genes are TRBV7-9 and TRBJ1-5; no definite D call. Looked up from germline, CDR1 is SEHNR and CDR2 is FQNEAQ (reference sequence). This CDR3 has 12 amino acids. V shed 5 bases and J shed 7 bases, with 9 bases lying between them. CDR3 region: CASSPGGQPQHF. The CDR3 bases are TGTGCCAGCAGCCCGGGAGGACAGCCCCAGCATTTT.

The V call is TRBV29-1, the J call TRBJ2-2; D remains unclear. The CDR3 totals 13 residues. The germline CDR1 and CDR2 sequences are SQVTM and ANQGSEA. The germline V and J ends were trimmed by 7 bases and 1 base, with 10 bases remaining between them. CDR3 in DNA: TGCAGCGGGCTACAGTTGAACACCGGGGAGCTGTTTTTT. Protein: CSGLQLNTGELFF.

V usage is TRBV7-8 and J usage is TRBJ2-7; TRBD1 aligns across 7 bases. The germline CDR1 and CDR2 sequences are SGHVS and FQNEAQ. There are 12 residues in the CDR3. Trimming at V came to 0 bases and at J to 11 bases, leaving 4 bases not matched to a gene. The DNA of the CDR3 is TGTGCCAGCAGCTTAGCGCTCGGGACAGAGTACTTC. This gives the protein CASSLALGTEYF. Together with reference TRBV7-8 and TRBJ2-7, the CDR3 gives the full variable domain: GAGVSQSPRYKVAKRGQDVALRCDPISGHVSLFWYQQALGQGPEFLTYFQNEAQLDKSGLPSDRFFAERPEGSVSTLKIQRTQQEDSAVYLCASSLALGTEYFGPGTRLTVT.

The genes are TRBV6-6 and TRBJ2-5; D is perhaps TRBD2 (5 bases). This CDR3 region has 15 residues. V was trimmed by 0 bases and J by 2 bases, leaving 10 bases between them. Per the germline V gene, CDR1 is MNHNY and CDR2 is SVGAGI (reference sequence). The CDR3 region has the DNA TGTGCCAGCAGTTACTCGAGGGTGAAACAAGAGACCCAGTACTTC. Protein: CASSYSRVKQETQYF.

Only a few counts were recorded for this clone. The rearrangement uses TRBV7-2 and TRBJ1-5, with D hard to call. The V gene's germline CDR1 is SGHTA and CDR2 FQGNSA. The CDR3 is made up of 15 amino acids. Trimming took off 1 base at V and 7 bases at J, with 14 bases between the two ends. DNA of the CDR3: TGTGCCAGCAGCTTAGGTCGAAATCCGGCACAGCCCCAGCATTTT. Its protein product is CASSLGRNPAQPQHF.

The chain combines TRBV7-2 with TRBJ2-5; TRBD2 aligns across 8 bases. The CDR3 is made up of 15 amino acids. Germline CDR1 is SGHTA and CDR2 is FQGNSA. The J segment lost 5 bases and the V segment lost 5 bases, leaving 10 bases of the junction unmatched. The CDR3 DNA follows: TGTGCCAGCAGCCCAGTTAGCGGGGCCCAGGAGACCCAGTACTTC. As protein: CASSPVSGAQETQYF.

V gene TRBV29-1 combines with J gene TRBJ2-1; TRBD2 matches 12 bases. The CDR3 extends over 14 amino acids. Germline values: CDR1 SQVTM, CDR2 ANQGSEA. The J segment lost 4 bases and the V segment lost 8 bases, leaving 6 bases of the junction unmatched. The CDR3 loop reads CSTRLAGEYNEQFF. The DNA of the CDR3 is TGCAGCACAAGACTAGCGGGGGAATACAATGAGCAGTTCTTC.

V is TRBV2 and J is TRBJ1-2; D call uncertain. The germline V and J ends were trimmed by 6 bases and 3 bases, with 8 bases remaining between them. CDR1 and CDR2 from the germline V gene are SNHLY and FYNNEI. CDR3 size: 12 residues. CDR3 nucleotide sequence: TGTGCCAGCAGGCCAGGCGACTATGGCTACACCTTC. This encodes CASRPGDYGYTF. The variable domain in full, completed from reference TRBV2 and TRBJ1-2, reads EPEVTQTPSHQVTQMGQEVILRCVPISNHLYFYWYRQILGQKVEFLVSFYNNEISEKSEIFDDQFSVERPDGSNFTLKIRSTKLEDSAMYFCASRPGDYGYTFGSGTRLTVV.